Listed here are 10 T cell receptor beta chains from one sample, sequenced in a study of PD-L1 blockade in urothelial cancer. The assay was immunoSEQ multiplex PCR, and TCRdb's table has in-frame clones only and misses some. Of 35,000 to 40,000 clones in the sample, approximately 80% are singletons; the top ten hold approximately 3.5%. The sample was PBMCs, taken around atezolizumab (anti-PD-L1) treatment. The receptors come from a man in his 70s with urothelial cancer.

The chain recombines TRBV6-1 with TRBJ2-7, with 9 bases lining up with TRBD2. Germline V gives CDR1 MNHNS, CDR2 SASEGT. The length of the CDR3 is 15 residues. V was clipped by 0 bases and J by 2 bases; unmatched bases: 2. CDR3 region: CASSEASGGTYEQYF. In DNA, the CDR3 is TGTGCCAGCAGTGAAGCCAGCGGGGGGACCTACGAGCAGTACTTC.

The chain carries TRBV13 and TRBJ2-2; 14 bases agree with TRBD2. Germline CDR1 reads PRHDT; CDR2 reads FYEKMQ (reference sequence). V lost 4 bases, J lost 6 bases, and 7 bases stayed unmatched. The CDR3 has 17 amino acids. CDR3 in amino acids: CASSSGLAGGEAGELFF. CDR3 coding DNA: TGTGCCAGCAGCTCCGGACTAGCGGGAGGAGAGGCCGGGGAGCTGTTTTTT.

This clone appeared a single time. The chain joins TRBV2 to TRBJ2-2; a possible D gene is TRBD1 (5 bases). The CDR3 runs to 14 residues. V lost 8 bases and J 0 bases, leaving 10 bases between the germline ends. The germline gives CDR1 SNHLY, CDR2 FYNNEI. The CDR3 nucleotides read TGTGCCAGCTCCAGGGCGACGAACACCGGGGAGCTGTTTTTT. As protein: CASSRATNTGELFF.

The CDR3 coding sequence is TGTGCCAGCAGCTTAGGGACTAGCGGGAGGGGAGCCAAAAACATTCAGTACTTC. Translating it yields CASSLGTSGRGAKNIQYF. The chain links TRBV7-2 to TRBJ2-4; TRBD2 matches 15 bases. Germline V gene lookup returns CDR1 SGHTA and CDR2 FQGNSA. This CDR3 has 18 residues. J lost 0 bases, V lost 1 base, and 1 base had no gene match.

The genes are TRBV6-5 and TRBJ1-4; D ambiguous. This CDR3 contains 16 residues. Trimming removed 0 bases at V and 0 bases at J, with 8 bases between. Germline V CDR1 and CDR2: MNHEY, SVGAGI. CDR3 protein: CASSYSWSSTNEKLFF. CDR3 nucleotide sequence: TGTGCCAGCAGTTACTCGTGGAGTTCAACTAATGAAAAACTGTTTTTT.

This clone turned up a few times. The chain combines TRBV7-2 with TRBJ2-5; D is undetermined. Trimming left V 3 bases short and J 0 bases short, with 8 bases between. CDR1 and CDR2 (germline): SGHTA, FQGNSA. The CDR3 consists of 14 residues. The CDR3 DNA is TGTGCCAGCAGCTTGTTGAGTAACCAAGAGACCCAGTACTTC. This translates into CASSLLSNQETQYF.

The J gene is TRBJ2-3, the V gene TRBV6-5; 9 bases match TRBD2. The CDR3 consists of 15 residues. Germline V gives CDR1 MNHEY, CDR2 SVGAGI. V was pared by 5 bases and J by 4 bases, with 7 bases of the junction left unmatched. This CDR3 reads CASSRAGTSSDTQYF. CDR3 in DNA: TGTGCCAGCAGTCGAGCCGGGACTAGCTCAGATACGCAGTATTTT.

This clone was detected only a few times. The CDR3 spells CASSYDGGGIDTQYF. CDR3 sequence (DNA): TGTGCCAGCAGTTACGACGGGGGAGGAATAGATACGCAGTATTTT. V and J are TRBV6-5 and TRBJ2-3, with D possibly being TRBD2 (6 bases). The V and J ends lost 2 bases and 5 bases respectively, with 14 bases between them. Looked up from germline, CDR1 is MNHEY and CDR2 is SVGAGI. The CDR3 consists of 15 residues.

The gene calls are TRBV6-1 and TRBJ2-5, with 13 bases identical to TRBD2. This CDR3 contains 15 residues. Germline trimming cut 7 bases from V and 4 bases from J; bases unmatched to any gene: 6. Germline-derived CDR1 and CDR2 are MNHNS and SASEGT. The CDR3 here is CASTQTSGRTETQYF. CDR3 DNA sequence: TGTGCCAGCACGCAGACTAGCGGGAGGACAGAGACCCAGTACTTC.

The chain links TRBV2 to TRBJ2-5; TRBD2 matches at 8 bases. This CDR3 contains 16 residues. Unmatched junction bases numbered 7, after V lost 3 bases and J lost 1 base. Germline values: CDR1 SNHLY, CDR2 FYNNEI. As DNA, the CDR3 is TGTGCCAGCAGTGACCCAGCGGGGGCCATCCAAGAGACCCAGTACTTC. Its translation: CASSDPAGAIQETQYF.